What follows is one TCR beta chain and its context. As handled by the study authors: Quantification of nucleated cells was approximated via reference gene primer amplification. Data came from immunoSEQ multiplex PCR; TCRdb stores just in-frame clones and leaves some out. The D gene and trimming were derived from the DNA, and the V and J assignments and clone size from that table. The sample holds around 100,000 clones; around four fifths are singletons and the top ten take under 35%. This record belongs to a study of blood T cell repertoires in COVID-19. In the study overall: Sites across the United States, Italy and Spain contributed samples from acute and convalescent COVID-19. Sources were T cells, B-cell-depleted T cells, or PBMCs; the material itself was cDNA or gDNA.

The V and J ends lost 2 bases and 0 bases respectively, with 8 bases between them. CDR1 and CDR2 from the germline V gene are SGHTA and FQGNSA. CDR3 length: 15 residues. The V gene is TRBV7-2, the J gene TRBJ1-3, with D hard to call. Material for sequencing was peripheral blood. The receptor was derived from a man aged 70-80 years with active or convalescent COVID-19. CDR3 region: CASSLQASSGNTIYF. The CDR3, as DNA: TGTGCCAGCAGCTTACAGGCCAGCTCTGGAAACACCATATATTTT. Full variable domain (missing parts from reference TRBV7-2 and TRBJ1-3): GAGVSQSPSNKVTEKGKDVELRCDPISGHTALYWYRQSLGQGLEFLIYFQGNSAPDKSGLPSDRFSAERTGGSVSTLTIQRTQQEDSAVYLCASSLQASSGNTIYFGEGSWLTVV.